The 7 T cell receptor beta chains in this list originate from one sample, sequenced in a study of blood T cell repertoires in COVID-19. TCRdb's table, derived via immunoSEQ multiplex PCR, lists solely in-frame clones and lacks some. The table has more than 70,000 clones, about 88% seen once. The sequenced sample consisted of peripheral blood. These receptors were collected from a man aged 55-75 years with acute or convalescent COVID-19.

The chain links TRBV19 to TRBJ1-4; D unclear. Germline values: CDR1 LNHDA, CDR2 SQIVND (reference sequence). Trimming removed 8 bases from V and 4 bases from J, with 14 bases in between. CDR3 length equals 14 residues. This CDR3 is CASSSQTNNEKLFF. In nucleotides, the CDR3 is TGTGCCAGTTCCTCCCAGACTAATAATGAAAAACTGTTTTTT.

The chain uses TRBV5-1 and TRBJ2-1, with 8 bases that match TRBD2. CDR3 size: 15 residues. V dropped 4 bases and J dropped 8; count of bases not matched to a gene: 11. The germline gives CDR1 SGHRS, CDR2 YFSETQ. CDR3 residues: CASSRASGGRDEQFF. The CDR3 nucleotides read TGCGCCAGCAGCCGAGCCAGCGGGGGCCGGGATGAGCAGTTCTTC.

J is TRBJ2-4 and V is TRBV10-3, with 10 bases matching TRBD2. Trimming took 0 bases from V and 0 from J; bases not matched to a gene: 5. There are 18 residues in the CDR3. Germline lookup yields CDR1 ENHRY and CDR2 SYGVKD. The CDR3 is CAISESPSGRGAKNIQYF. As DNA, the CDR3 is TGTGCCATCAGTGAGTCACCGAGCGGGAGGGGAGCCAAAAACATTCAGTACTTC.

The genes are TRBV18 and TRBJ2-1; 7 bases line up with TRBD2. In germline, CDR1 is KGHSH, CDR2 LQKENI. This CDR3 contains 16 residues. Germline trimming cut 0 bases from V and 8 bases from J; bases unmatched to any gene: 10. This CDR3 is CASSPPTGGNQYEQFF. The CDR3, as DNA: TGTGCCAGCTCACCACCGACGGGAGGAAATCAGTATGAGCAGTTCTTC.

The genes are TRBV6-2 or TRBV6-3 and TRBJ2-1; D is possibly TRBD2 (6 bases). Trimming pared 5 bases from V and 0 bases from J, leaving 17 bases between. Germline assignment: CDR1 MNHEY and CDR2 SVGEGT. The length of the CDR3 is 17 residues. CDR3 protein: CASSHGNSGVSYNEQFF. In nucleotides, the CDR3 is TGTGCCAGCAGTCATGGGAATAGCGGCGTCTCCTACAATGAGCAGTTCTTC.

The genes are TRBV4-1 and TRBJ1-1; perhaps TRBD1 as D (5 bases). This CDR3 has 18 amino acids. Per germline, CDR1 MGHRA and CDR2 YSYEKL. V was trimmed by 0 bases and J by 0 bases, leaving 17 bases between them. The CDR3 region has the DNA TGCGCCAGCAGCCAAGAAGGACCGACAGTCACTTTGAACACTGAAGCTTTCTTT. Its protein is CASSQEGPTVTLNTEAFF.

The chain has TRBV6-5 and TRBJ1-1; unclear D gene. The germline CDR1 and CDR2 sequences are MNHEY and SVGAGI. The V end was cut by 4 bases, the J end by 2 bases, with 14 bases between. The CDR3 loop spans 15 amino acids. The DNA of the CDR3 is TGTGCCAGCAGTTCCCTAGGGAGCGCCAACACTGAAGCTTTCTTT. Protein sequence: CASSSLGSANTEAFF.